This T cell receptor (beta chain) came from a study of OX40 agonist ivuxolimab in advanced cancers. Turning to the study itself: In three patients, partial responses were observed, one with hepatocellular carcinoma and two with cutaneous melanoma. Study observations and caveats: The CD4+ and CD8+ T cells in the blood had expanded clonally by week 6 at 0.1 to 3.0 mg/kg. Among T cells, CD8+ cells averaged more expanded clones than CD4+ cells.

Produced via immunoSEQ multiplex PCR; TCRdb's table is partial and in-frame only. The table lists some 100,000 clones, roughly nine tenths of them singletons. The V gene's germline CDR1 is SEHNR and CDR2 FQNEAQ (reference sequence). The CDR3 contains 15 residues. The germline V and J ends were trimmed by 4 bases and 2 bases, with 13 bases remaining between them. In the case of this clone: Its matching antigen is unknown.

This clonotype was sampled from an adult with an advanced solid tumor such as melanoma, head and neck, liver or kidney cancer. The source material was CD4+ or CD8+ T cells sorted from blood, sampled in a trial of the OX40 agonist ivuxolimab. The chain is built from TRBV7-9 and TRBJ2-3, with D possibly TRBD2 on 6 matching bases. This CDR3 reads CASSSGLANTDTQYF. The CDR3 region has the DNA TGTGCCAGCAGCTCGGGACTTGCCAACACAGATACGCAGTATTTT.